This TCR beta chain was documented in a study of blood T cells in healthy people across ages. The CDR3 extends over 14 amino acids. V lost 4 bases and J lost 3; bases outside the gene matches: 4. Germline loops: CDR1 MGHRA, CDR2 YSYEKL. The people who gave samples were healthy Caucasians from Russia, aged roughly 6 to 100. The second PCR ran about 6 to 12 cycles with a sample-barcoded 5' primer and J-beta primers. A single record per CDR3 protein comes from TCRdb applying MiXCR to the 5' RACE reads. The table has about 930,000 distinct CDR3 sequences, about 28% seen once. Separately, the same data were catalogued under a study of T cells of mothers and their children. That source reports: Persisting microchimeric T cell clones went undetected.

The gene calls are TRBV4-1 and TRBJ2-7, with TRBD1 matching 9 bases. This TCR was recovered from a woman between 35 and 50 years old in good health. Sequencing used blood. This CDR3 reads CASSPGQGCYEQYF. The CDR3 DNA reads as TGCGCCAGCAGCCCGGGACAGGGTTGCTACGAGCAGTACTTC.